This T cell receptor beta chain was documented in a study of shared clonotypes between healthy human individuals. The CDR3 covers 16 residues. The germline V gene has CDR1 MNHEY and CDR2 SVGAGI. J gave up 6 bases and V 0 bases, and 8 bases lay outside the gene matches. Naive CD8 cells lacked CD45RO, underwent positive selection for CCR7 and left out terminally differentiated effector memory CD45RA+ cells. Profiled with immunoSEQ multiplex PCR; TCRdb holds only in-frame clones, not every one. The sample consists of millions of clones, just under 95% of them appearing once. The source of this sequence is a man aged 18-30 years in good health. This chain links TRBV6-5 with TRBJ2-1; 7 bases fit TRBD2. The sequencing sample was made of naive CD8+ T cells sorted from blood. CDR3 amino acids: CASSYSSGEGLNEQFF. CDR3 bases: TGTGCCAGCAGTTACTCCTCGGGGGAGGGCCTCAATGAGCAGTTCTTC.